This TCR beta chain was identified during a study of T-cell memory formation after mild COVID-19. General observations from the study: Clones contracting over day 15 to 85 were CD4/CD8 balanced, with later expanders leaning CD4+. Cross-reactive memory appears to have joined, as suggested by some responding clones showing up in pre-infection memory.

CDR1 and CDR2 from the germline V gene are LGHDT and YNNKEL (reference sequence). The CDR3 runs 12 residues. One entry per CDR3 protein, called by TCRdb with MiXCR from the 5' RACE reads. The table lists almost 550,000 distinct CDR3 sequences, approximately 20% of them singletons. In regard to this clonotype: Its cognate antigen is unknown. An end of the junction does not agree with germline; a read error may underlie this.

The sequenced material came from PBMCs or a T cell subset sorted from them (not recorded which). The V call is TRBV3-1, the J call TRBJ1-3; 7 bases are a match to TRBD1. The clonotype originates from an adult woman who had mild COVID-19 (a few samples of this study predate the infection). Cell type and time point are not known. CDR3 in amino acids: CASSHYGQAPHF. The DNA of the CDR3 is TGTGCCAGCAGCCATTACGGACAGGCACCACATTTT. Full variable domain (missing parts from reference TRBV3-1 and TRBJ1-3): DTAVSQTPKYLVTQMGNDKSIKCEQNLGHDTMYWYKQDSKKFLKIMFSYNNKELIINETVPNRFSPKSPDKAHLNLHINSLELGDSAVYFCASSHYGQAPHFGEGSWLTVV.